Presented here are 19 T cell receptor beta chains from one specimen sequenced in a study of liver allograft versus peripheral blood T cells. In the study overall: Comparative analysis was performed on T cell receptor repertoires from transplanted livers and from recipients' peripheral blood.

MiXCR, applied by TCRdb to the reads, yields one record per CDR3 protein. In the table there are around 10,000 distinct CDR3 sequences, 15% to 20% of which are singletons. The receptors come from a human patient who had a liver transplant. Some T cells may be supplied by the graft donor.

The chain carries TRBV5-6 and TRBJ1-5, with no clear D. The CDR3 is made up of 12 amino acids. V was clipped by 4 bases and J by 4 bases, with 6 bases between them. Germline lookup yields CDR1 SGHDT and CDR2 YYEEEE. Here the CDR3 DNA reads TGTGCCAGCAGCGTCATAAATCAGCCCCAGCATTTT. Residues: CASSVINQPQHF.

This clonotype was found many times. V is TRBV6-2 or TRBV6-3 and J is TRBJ1-1; TRBD1 is a possible D gene (6 bases). Trimming left V 8 bases short and J 9 bases short, with 19 bases between. CDR3 size: 13 residues. The germline V gene encodes CDR1 MNHEY and CDR2 SVGEGT. CDR3 DNA sequence: TGTGCCAGCCGGAGGATCGACAGGTTTAAAGCTTTCTTT. Translation: CASRRIDRFKAFF.

This clonotype is medium-sized in the sample. CDR3 sequence: CASRGTSGTDEQYF. The CDR3 coding sequence is TGTGCCAGTAGGGGGACTAGCGGGACTGACGAGCAGTACTTC. V usage is TRBV19 and J usage is TRBJ2-7; 13 bases are shared with TRBD2. The CDR3 loop spans 14 amino acids. Germline assignment: CDR1 LNHDA and CDR2 SQIVND (reference sequence). The ends lost 6 bases at V and 5 bases at J; junction bases unmatched: 4.

In regard to this clonotype: Given a much more abundant clone one base away, this may be a read error. The chain's CDR3 is CTSRPHRGPNTEAFF. The CDR3 coding sequence is TGTACCAGCAGGCCCCACAGGGGCCCGAACACTGAAGCTTTCTTT. The J gene is TRBJ1-1, the V gene TRBV28, with TRBD1 identical over 7 bases. Germline V gives CDR1 MDHEN, CDR2 SYDVKM. This CDR3 is 15 amino acids long. Variable domain in full (rest from reference TRBV28 and TRBJ1-1): DVKVTQSSRYLVKRTGEKVFLECVQDMDHENMFWYRQDPGLGLRLIYFSYDVKMKEKGDIPEGYSVSREKKERFSLILESASTNQTSMYLCTSRPHRGPNTEAFFGQGTRLTVV.

This clonotype was recorded at least ten times. The chain has TRBV7-9 and TRBJ2-1, with 9 bases that match TRBD2. Germline V lookup: CDR1 SEHNR, CDR2 FQNEAQ (reference sequence). This CDR3 region has 16 residues. V shed 8 bases, J shed 12 bases, and the junction held 20 bases outside the gene matches. This CDR3 is CASSWAGGVLGPRQFF. Here the CDR3 DNA reads TGTGCCAGCTCCTGGGCGGGAGGGGTTTTGGGTCCGAGGCAGTTCTTC.

V and J are TRBV16 and TRBJ1-1; TRBD1 matches 7 bases. CDR1 is KGHSY, CDR2 FQNENV, per germline. V lost 7 bases, J lost 5 bases, and 7 bases stayed unmatched. The CDR3 sequence is 13 residues long. CDR3 DNA sequence: TGTGCCAGCACCAAGAAACAGGGGACTGAAGCTTTCTTT. Its protein product is CASTKKQGTEAFF.

Judged by abundance, this clonotype is medium-sized. The genes are TRBV6-5 and TRBJ1-6; the D gene is possibly TRBD1 (6 bases). This CDR3 comprises 16 residues. Germline V lookup: CDR1 MNHEY, CDR2 SVGAGI. Between the trimmed V and J ends, which lost 6 bases and 10 bases, there was a span of 22 bases. In nucleotides, the CDR3 is TGTGCCAGCAGACGCCGGACAGACATAGGCTACTCACCCCTCCACTTT. It yields the protein CASRRRTDIGYSPLHF.

The chain links TRBV20-1 to TRBJ2-2; D may be TRBD2 (6 bases). Germline lookup yields CDR1 DFQATT and CDR2 SNEGSKA (reference sequence). The CDR3 length is 16 residues. V gave up 1 base and J gave up 2 bases, with 14 bases separating them. CDR3 residues: CSARGIGTPNTGELFF. DNA for the CDR3: TGCAGTGCTAGAGGGATCGGGACTCCCAACACCGGGGAGCTGTTTTTT.

The sample holds a few counts of this clonotype. The CDR3 loop reads CASSLVRGNTIYF. For the CDR3, the DNA is TGTGCCAGCAGCTTAGTTCGGGGAAACACCATATATTTT. V gene TRBV7-9 combines with J gene TRBJ1-3; D is undetermined. The CDR3 has 13 amino acids. CDR1 SEHNR and CDR2 FQNEAQ come from the germline V gene (reference sequence). Trimming removed 1 base from V and 4 bases from J, with 5 bases in between.

In this sample, this clonotype turned up many times. V usage is TRBV5-6 and J usage is TRBJ1-4; possible D gene TRBD1, 5 bases. CDR1 SGHDT and CDR2 YYEEEE come from the germline V gene. The germline V and J ends were trimmed by 3 bases and 2 bases, with 11 bases remaining between them. The CDR3 runs to 15 residues. The CDR3, as DNA: TGTGCCAGCAGCTCCTTCGGGGGGACTAATGAAAAACTGTTTTTT. Its translation: CASSSFGGTNEKLFF.

CDR3 sequence: CASSNDRGFYEQYF. The CDR3 region has the DNA TGTGCCAGCAGTAACGACAGGGGGTTTTACGAGCAGTACTTC. The chain has TRBV27 and TRBJ2-7, with 9 bases matching TRBD1. Germline V gene sequence: CDR1 MNHEY, CDR2 SMNVEV (reference sequence). The CDR3 spans 14 residues. J lost 4 bases, V lost 5 bases, and 6 bases had no gene match.

The chain has TRBV12-5 and TRBJ1-3, with D hard to call. The V end lost 5 bases, the J end lost 0 bases, and 11 bases lay between the germline ends. CDR3 length equals 15 residues. Germline V gene lookup returns CDR1 LGHNT and CDR2 FRNRAP. In DNA form, the CDR3 reads TGTGCTAGTGGTCCCCTCCCCAGCTCTGGAAACACCATATATTTT. Translated, it gives CASGPLPSSGNTIYF.

This clonotype was seen only a few times. This chain uses TRBV11-3 with TRBJ2-1, with 8 nucleotides matching TRBD2. V lost 1 base, J lost 7 bases, and 6 bases stayed unmatched. The CDR3 covers 15 residues. Germline CDR1 is SGHNT and CDR2 is YENEEA. The CDR3 DNA is TGTGCCAGCAGCTTAGGAGCGGGGGATGAGAATGAGCAGTTCTTC. Protein sequence: CASSLGAGDENEQFF.

Judged by abundance, this clonotype is medium-sized (0.01 to 0.1%). V and J are TRBV27 and TRBJ1-1; D gene ambiguous. The CDR3 is 14 amino acids. Deletions cut 3 bases from V and 1 base from J, with 9 bases between. CDR1 and CDR2 (germline): MNHEY, SMNVEV (reference sequence). This chain's CDR3 is CASSFTRQNTEAFF. CDR3 DNA: TGTGCCAGCAGTTTTACTCGACAGAACACTGAAGCTTTCTTT.

The sample holds many counts of this clonotype. The chain is built from TRBV18 and TRBJ1-5, with 10 bases lining up with TRBD1. J gave up 6 bases and V 3 bases, and 5 bases lay outside the gene matches. This CDR3 contains 15 residues. Looked up from germline, CDR1 is KGHSH and CDR2 is LQKENI. CDR3 protein: CASSPAGQGSQPQHF. CDR3 in DNA: TGTGCCAGCTCACCGGCGGGACAGGGGAGTCAGCCCCAGCATTTT.

This clonotype showed up just once. The chain links TRBV20-1 to TRBJ1-5, with D possibly matching TRBD1 (6 bases). The V end lost 0 bases, the J end lost 4 bases, and 13 bases lay between the germline ends. The germline V gene encodes CDR1 DFQATT and CDR2 SNEGSKA (reference sequence). The CDR3 totals 15 residues. The CDR3 protein is CSARDLQGQNQPQHF. In nucleotides, the CDR3 is TGCAGTGCTAGAGATCTCCAGGGGCAAAATCAGCCCCAGCATTTT.

In this sample, this clonotype is medium-sized (0.01 to 0.1%). The chain couples TRBV19 to TRBJ2-7; 10 bases are shared with TRBD1. The J call is uncertain, as TRBJ1-2 better fits the DNA end. CDR1 is LNHDA and CDR2 is SQIVND in the germline V gene (reference sequence). This CDR3 has 16 residues. The chain's CDR3 is CASSTTLRQGAGGYTF. DNA of the CDR3: TGTGCCAGTAGTACCACCCTCCGACAGGGGGCCGGCGGCTACACCTTC.

By sample share, this clonotype is medium-sized (0.01 to 0.1%). The chain links TRBV15 to TRBJ1-1; 7 bases map to TRBD1. In germline, CDR1 is LNHNV, CDR2 YYDKDF (reference sequence). The CDR3 has 16 amino acids. V lost 1 base, J lost 0 bases, and 5 bases stayed unmatched. DNA for the CDR3: TGTGCCACCAGCAGAGGACAGGGCGTGATGAACACTGAAGCTTTCTTT. Translation gives CATSRGQGVMNTEAFF.

This clonotype was counted a single time. This may come from a read error, since a much larger clone is one base off. The chain recombines TRBV10-3 with TRBJ1-5, with 10 bases matching TRBD1. The CDR3 is 18 amino acids. Germline V lookup: CDR1 ENHRY, CDR2 SYGVKD. The CDR3 DNA follows: TGTGCCATCAGTGAGTCGGACAGGGGGGGAGTGGGCAATCAGCTCCAGCATTTT. Translated, it gives CAISESDRGGVGNQLQHF.